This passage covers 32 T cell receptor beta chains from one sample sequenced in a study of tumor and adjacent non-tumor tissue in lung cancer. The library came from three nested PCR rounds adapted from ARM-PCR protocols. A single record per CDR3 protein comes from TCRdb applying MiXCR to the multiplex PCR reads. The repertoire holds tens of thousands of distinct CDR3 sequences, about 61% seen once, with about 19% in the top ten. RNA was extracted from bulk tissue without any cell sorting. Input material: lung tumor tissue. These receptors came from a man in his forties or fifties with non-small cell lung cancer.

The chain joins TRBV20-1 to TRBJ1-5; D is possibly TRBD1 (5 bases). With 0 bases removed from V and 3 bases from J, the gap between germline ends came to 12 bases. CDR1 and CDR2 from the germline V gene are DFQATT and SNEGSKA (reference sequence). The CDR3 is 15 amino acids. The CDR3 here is CSARDYRTPNQPQHF. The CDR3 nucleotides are TGCAGTGCTAGAGATTACAGGACTCCCAATCAGCCCCAGCATTTT.

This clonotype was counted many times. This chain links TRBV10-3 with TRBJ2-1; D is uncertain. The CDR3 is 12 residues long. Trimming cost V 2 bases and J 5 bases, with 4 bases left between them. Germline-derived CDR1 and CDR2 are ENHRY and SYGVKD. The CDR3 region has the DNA TGTGCCATCAGTGAGACCGACAATGAGCAGTTCTTC. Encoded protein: CAISETDNEQFF.

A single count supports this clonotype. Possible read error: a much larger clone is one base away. CDR3 sequence (DNA): TGTGCCAGCAGCTTGTCTCCCAGACCCTACAATGAGCAGTTCTTC. Protein product: CASSLSPRPYNEQFF. V is TRBV5-4 and J is TRBJ2-1; no clear D. The CDR3 sequence is 15 residues long. Germline loops: CDR1 SGHNT, CDR2 YYREEE (reference sequence). Trimming removed 1 base from V and 2 bases from J, with 10 bases in between. Full variable domain (missing parts from reference TRBV5-4 and TRBJ2-1): ETGVTQSPTHLIKTRGQQVTLRCSSQSGHNTVSWYQQALGQGPQFIFQYYREEENGRGNFPPRFSGLQFPNYSSELNVNALELDDSALYLCASSLSPRPYNEQFFGPGTRLTVL.

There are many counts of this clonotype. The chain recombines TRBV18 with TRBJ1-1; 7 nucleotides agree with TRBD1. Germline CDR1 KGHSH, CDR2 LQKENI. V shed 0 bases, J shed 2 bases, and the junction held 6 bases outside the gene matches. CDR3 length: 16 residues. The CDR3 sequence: CASSPPGRGTNTEAFF. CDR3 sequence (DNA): TGTGCCAGCTCACCACCGGGCAGGGGGACCAACACTGAAGCTTTCTTT. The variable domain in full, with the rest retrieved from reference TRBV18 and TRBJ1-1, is NAGVMQNPRHLVRRRGQEARLRCSPMKGHSHVYWYRQLPEEGLKFMVYLQKENIIDESGMPKERFSAEFPKEGPSILRIQQVVRGDSAAYFCASSPPGRGTNTEAFFGQGTRLTVV.

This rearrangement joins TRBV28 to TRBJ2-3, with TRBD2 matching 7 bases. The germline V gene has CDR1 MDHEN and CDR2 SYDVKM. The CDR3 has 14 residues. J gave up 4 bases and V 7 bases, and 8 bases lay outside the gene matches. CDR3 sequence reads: CASNGRTRADTQYF. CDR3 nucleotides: TGTGCCAGCAACGGGAGGACTAGAGCAGATACGCAGTATTTT. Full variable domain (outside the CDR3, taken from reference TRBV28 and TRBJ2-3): DVKVTQSSRYLVKRTGEKVFLECVQDMDHENMFWYRQDPGLGLRLIYFSYDVKMKEKGDIPEGYSVSREKKERFSLILESASTNQTSMYLCASNGRTRADTQYFGPGTRLTVL.

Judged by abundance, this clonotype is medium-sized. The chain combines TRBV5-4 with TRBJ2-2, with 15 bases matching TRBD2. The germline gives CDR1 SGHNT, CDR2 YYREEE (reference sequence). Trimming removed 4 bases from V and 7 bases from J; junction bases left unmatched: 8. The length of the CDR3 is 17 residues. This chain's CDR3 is CASSPGLAGGPVGELFF. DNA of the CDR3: TGTGCCAGCAGCCCAGGACTAGCGGGAGGGCCGGTCGGGGAGCTGTTTTTT.

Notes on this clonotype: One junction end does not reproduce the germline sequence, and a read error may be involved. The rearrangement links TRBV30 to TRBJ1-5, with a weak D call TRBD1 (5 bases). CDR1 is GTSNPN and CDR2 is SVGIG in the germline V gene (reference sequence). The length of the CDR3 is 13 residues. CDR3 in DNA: TGTGCCTGGAGTGTACAGGAGAGTCAGCTCCAGCATTTT. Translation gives CAWSVQESQLQHF.

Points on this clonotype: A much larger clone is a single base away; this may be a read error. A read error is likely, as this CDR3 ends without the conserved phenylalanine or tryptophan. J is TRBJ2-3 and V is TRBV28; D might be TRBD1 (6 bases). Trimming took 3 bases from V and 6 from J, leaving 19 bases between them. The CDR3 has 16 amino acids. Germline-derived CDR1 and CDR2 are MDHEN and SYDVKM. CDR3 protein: CASSLGTSAHPDTQYL. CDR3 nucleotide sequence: TGTGCCAGCAGTTTGGGGACATCGGCGCATCCGGATACGCAGTATCTT.

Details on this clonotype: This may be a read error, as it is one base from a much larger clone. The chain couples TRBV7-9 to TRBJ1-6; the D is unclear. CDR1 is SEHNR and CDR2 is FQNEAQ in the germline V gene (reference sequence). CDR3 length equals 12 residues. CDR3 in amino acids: CASSLNYSHLHF. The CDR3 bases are TGTGCCAGCAGCTTAAATTACTCACACCTCCACTTT.

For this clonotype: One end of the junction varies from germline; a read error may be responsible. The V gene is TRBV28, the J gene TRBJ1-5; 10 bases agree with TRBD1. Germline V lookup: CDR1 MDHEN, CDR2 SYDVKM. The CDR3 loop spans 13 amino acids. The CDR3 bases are TGTGCTAGCAGGACAGGGGGTCATCATCCCCAGCATTTT. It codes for CASRTGGHHPQHF.

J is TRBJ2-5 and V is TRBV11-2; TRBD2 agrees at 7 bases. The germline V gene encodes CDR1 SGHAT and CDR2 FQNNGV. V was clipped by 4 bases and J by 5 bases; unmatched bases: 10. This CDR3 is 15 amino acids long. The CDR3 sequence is CASSYGISGQETQYF. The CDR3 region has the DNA TGTGCCAGCAGCTATGGGATTAGCGGGCAGGAGACCCAGTACTTC.

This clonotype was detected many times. CDR3 protein: CSVGQGALETQYF. The CDR3, as DNA: TGCAGCGTTGGACAGGGGGCATTAGAGACCCAGTACTTC. This rearrangement joins TRBV29-1 to TRBJ2-5, with 10 nucleotides matching TRBD1. The V and J ends lost 4 bases and 4 bases, in that order; junction bases with no gene match: 3. The CDR3 totals 13 residues. Germline loops: CDR1 SQVTM, CDR2 ANQGSEA.

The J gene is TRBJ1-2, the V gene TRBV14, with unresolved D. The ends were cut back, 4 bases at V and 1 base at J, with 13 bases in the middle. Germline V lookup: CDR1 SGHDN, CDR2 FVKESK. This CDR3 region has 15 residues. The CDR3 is CASSRRSLLNYGYTF. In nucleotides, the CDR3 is TGTGCCAGCAGCCGCCGGTCACTCCTTAACTATGGCTACACCTTC.

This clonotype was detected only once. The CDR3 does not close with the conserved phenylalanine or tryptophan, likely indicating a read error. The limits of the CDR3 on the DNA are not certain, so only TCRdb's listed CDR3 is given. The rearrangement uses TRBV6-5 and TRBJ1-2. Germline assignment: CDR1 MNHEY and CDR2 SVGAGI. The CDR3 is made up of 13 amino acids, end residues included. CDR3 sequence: CASSQISRTSHTL.

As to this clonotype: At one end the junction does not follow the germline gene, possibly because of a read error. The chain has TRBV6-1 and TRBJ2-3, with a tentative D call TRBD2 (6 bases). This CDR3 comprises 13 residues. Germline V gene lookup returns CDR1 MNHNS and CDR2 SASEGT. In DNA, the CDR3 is TGTGCAAGCAGTGTAGCGGTTGCAGATACGCAGTATTTT. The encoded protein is CASSVAVADTQYF.

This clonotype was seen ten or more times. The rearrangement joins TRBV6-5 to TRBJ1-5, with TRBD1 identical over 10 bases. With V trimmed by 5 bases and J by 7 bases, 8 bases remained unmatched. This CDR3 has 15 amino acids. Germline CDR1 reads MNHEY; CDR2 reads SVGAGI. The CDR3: CASSKGQGIGQPQHF. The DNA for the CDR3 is TGTGCCAGCAGTAAGGGACAGGGGATAGGGCAGCCCCAGCATTTT.

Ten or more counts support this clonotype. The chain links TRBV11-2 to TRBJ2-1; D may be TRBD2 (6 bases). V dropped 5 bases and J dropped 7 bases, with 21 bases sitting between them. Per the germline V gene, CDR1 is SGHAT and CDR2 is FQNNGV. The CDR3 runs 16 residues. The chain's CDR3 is CASSVWSGVGMNEQFF. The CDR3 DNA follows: TGTGCCAGCAGCGTTTGGTCGGGAGTCGGTATGAATGAGCAGTTCTTC.

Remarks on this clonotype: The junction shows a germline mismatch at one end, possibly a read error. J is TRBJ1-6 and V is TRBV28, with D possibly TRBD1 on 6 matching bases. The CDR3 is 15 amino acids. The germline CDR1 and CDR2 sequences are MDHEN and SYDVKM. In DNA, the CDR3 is TGTGCCAGCAACCAGTTGTACAGGGATAATTCACCCCTTCACTTT. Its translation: CASNQLYRDNSPLHF. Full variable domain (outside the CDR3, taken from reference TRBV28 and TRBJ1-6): DVKVTQSSRYLVKRTGEKVFLECVQDMDHENMFWYRQDPGLGLRLIYFSYDVKMKEKGDIPEGYSVSREKKERFSLILESASTNQTSMYLCASNQLYRDNSPLHFGNGTRLTVT.

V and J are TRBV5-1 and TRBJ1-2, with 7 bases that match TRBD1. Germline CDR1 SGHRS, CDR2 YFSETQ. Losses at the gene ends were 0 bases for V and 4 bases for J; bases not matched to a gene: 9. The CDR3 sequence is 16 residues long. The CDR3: CASSLGQGVSSYGYTF. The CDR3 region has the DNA TGCGCCAGCAGCTTGGGTCAGGGGGTATCTTCCTATGGCTACACCTTC.

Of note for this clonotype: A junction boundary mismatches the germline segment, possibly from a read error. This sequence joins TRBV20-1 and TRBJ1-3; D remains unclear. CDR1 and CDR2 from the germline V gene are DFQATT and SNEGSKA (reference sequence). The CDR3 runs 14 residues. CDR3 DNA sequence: TGCAGTGCTAGAGGTTACGACCGAGTAAACATCATATATTTT. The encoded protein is CSARGYDRVNIIYF.

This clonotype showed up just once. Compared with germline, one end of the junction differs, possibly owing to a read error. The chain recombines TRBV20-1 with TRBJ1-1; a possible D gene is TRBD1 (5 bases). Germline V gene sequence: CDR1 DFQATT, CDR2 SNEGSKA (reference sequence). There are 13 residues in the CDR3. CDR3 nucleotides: TGCAGTGCTAGAGACGGGGCGGTTACTGAAGCATTCTTT. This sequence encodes CSARDGAVTEAFF.

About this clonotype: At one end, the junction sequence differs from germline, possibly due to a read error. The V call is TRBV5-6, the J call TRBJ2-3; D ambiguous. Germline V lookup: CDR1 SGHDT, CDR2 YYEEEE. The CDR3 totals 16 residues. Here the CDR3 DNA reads TGTGTCAGCAGCGCTTACTGGCGGACCCACGCAGATACGCAATATTTT. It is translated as CVSSAYWRTHADTQYF.

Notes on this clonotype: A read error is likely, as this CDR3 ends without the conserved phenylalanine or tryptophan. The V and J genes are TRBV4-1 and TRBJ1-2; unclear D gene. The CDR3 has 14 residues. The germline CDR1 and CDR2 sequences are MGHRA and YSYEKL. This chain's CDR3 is CANSQDVAHYGYTS. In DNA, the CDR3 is TGCGCCAACAGCCAAGACGTGGCTCACTATGGCTACACCTCC.

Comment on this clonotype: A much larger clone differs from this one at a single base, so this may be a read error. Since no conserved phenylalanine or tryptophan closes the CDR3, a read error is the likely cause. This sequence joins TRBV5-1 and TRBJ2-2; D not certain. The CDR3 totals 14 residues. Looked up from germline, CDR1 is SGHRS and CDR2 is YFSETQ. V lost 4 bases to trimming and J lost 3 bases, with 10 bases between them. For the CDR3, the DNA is TGCGCCAGCAGCGCCCAGGTGGACACCGGGGAGCTGTTTTCT. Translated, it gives CASSAQVDTGELFS.

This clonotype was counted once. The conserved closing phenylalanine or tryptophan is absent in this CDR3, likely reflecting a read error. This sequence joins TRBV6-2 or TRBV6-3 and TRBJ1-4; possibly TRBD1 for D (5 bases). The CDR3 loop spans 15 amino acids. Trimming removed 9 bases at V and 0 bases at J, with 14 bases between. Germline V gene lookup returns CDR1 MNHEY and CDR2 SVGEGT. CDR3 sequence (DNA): TGTGCCAGGAGGGACGGCACGACAACTAATGAAAAACTGTTTTCT. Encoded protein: CARRDGTTTNEKLFS.

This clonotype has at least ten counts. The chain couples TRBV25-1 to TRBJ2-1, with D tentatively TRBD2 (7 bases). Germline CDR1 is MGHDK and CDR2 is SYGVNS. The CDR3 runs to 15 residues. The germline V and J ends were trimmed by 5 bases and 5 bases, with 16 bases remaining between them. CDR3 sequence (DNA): TGTGCCAGCAGTTGGGGGGGCGGCCTTCACAATGAGCAGTTCTTC. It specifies CASSWGGGLHNEQFF. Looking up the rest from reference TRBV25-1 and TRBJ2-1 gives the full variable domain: EADIYQTPRYLVIGTGKKITLECSQTMGHDKMYWYQQDPGMELHLIHYSYGVNSTEKGDLSSESTVSRIRTEHFPLTLESARPSHTSQYLCASSWGGGLHNEQFFGPGTRLTVL.

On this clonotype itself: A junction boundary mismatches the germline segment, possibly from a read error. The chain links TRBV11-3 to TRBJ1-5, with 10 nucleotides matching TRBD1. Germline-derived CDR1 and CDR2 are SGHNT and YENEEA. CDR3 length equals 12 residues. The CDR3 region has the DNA TGTGCCCGACAGGGGGCCGTTCAGCCCCAGCGTTTT. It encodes CARQGAVQPQRF.

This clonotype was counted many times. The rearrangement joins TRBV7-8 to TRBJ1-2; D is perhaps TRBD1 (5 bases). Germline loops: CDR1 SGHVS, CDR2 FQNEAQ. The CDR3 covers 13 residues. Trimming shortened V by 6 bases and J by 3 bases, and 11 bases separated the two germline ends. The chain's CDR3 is CASSPGRDYGYTF. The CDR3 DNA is TGTGCCAGCAGTCCGGGACGCGACTATGGCTACACCTTC.

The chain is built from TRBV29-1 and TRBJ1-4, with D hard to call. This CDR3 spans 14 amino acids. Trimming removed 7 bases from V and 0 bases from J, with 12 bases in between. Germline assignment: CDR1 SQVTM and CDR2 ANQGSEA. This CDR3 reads CSAKGFATNEKLFF. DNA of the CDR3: TGCAGCGCAAAGGGATTCGCAACTAATGAAAAACTGTTTTTT.

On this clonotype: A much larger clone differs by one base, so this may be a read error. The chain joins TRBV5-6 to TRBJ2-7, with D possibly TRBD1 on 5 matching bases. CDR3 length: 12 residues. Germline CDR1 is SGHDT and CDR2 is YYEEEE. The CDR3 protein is CASSSTAYEQHF. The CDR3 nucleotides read TGTGCCAGCAGCTCGACAGCCTACGAGCAGCACTTC.

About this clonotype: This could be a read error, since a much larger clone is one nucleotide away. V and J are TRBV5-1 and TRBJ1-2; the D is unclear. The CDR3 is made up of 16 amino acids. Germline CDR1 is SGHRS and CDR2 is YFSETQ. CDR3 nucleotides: TGCGCCAGCAGCTTGGGCACCTTACCGATTAACTATGGCTACGCCTTC. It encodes CASSLGTLPINYGYAF.

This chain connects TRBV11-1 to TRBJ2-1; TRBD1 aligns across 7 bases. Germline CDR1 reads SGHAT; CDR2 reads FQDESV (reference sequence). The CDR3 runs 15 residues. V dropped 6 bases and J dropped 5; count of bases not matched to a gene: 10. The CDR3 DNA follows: TGTGCCAGCAGGTTGGACAGACAGGGCCACAATGAGCAGTTCTTC. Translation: CASRLDRQGHNEQFF.